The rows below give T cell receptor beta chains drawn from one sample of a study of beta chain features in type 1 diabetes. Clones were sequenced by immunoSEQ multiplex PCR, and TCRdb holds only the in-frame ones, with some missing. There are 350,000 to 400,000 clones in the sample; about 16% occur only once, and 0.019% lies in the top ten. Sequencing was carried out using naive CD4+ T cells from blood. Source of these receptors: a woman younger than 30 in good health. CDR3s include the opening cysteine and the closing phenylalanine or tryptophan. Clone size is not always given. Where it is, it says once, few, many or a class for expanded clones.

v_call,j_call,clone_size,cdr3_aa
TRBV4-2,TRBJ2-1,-,CASSQDRPPNEQFF
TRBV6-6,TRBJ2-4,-,CASSPQGPKNIQYF
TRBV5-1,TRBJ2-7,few,CASSLAAGSNEQYF
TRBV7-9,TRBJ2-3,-,CASSPLAGVSTDTQYF
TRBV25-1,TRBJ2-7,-,CASSAKRGLAGGEQYF
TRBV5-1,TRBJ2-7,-,CASSLETSGRVEYF
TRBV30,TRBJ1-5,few,CAWSIGTDHQPQHF
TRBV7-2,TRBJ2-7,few,CASSLADPAYEQYF
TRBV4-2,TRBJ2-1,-,CASSQLQGLAADNEQFF
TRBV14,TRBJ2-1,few,CASSLYQVHEQFF
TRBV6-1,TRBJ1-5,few,CASSERGIDKPQHF
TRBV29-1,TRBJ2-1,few,CSVEKRLAGVGEQFF
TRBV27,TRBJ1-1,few,CASKEHRGQTEAFF
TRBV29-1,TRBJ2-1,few,CSAARGLAPDNEQFF
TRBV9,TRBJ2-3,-,CASSPRGSPTTDTQYF
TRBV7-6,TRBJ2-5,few,CASRGQTGETQYF
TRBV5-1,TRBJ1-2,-,CASSSQGLNYGYTF
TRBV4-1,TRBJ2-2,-,CASSAQGGANTGELFF
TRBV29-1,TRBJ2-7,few,CSVDLAGAYEQYF
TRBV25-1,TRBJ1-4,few,CASSESDRDSTNEKLFF
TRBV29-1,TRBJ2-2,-,CSVAGLANTGELFF
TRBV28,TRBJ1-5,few,CASSLEGLHGNQPQHF
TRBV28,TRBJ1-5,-,CASSSYQPQHF
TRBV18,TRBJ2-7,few,CASSPSVQDEQYF
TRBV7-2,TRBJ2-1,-,CASTPAGSYNEQFF
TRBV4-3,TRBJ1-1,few,CASSQLSTGRSEAFF
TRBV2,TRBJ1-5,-,CASSEYPDGDYSNQPQHF
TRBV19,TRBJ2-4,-,CASSPHPPSGRALAKNIQYF
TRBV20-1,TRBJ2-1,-,CSAKDFYEQFF